The clone carrying this T cell receptor beta chain was detected only once. TCRdb's copy holds only in-frame clones and misses some; the assay was immunoSEQ multiplex PCR. The table records roughly 70,000 clones, about 90% of them present only once. These data belong to a study of T cell changes during pregnancy in multiple sclerosis. The TCR comes from a female donor with multiple sclerosis, enrolled in a pregnancy study. This sample comprised peripheral blood, obtained in the first trimester of pregnancy.

For the CDR3, the DNA is TGTGCCAGCAGTGAAGTGGGGACTAGCGGGGACCTAGCCAAAAACATTCAGTACTTC. Amino acids: CASSEVGTSGDLAKNIQYF. This sequence joins TRBV6-1 and TRBJ2-4; 13 bases are a match to TRBD2. V shed 1 base and J 0 bases; nucleotides not matched to a gene: 6. This CDR3 is 19 amino acids long. The germline V gene encodes CDR1 MNHNS and CDR2 SASEGT.